These T cell receptor beta chains were read from a single sample in a study of a mutant IDH1 vaccine in newly diagnosed glioma. The table came from immunoSEQ multiplex PCR; TCRdb's copy has only in-frame clones and leaves some out. This sample has about 68,000 clones; less than 85% occur once, and the top ten carry approximately 8.2%. The sample in question was PBMCs, obtained from a glioma patient treated with radiotherapy, temozolomide or both. These receptors were collected from a man between 45 and 60 years old with glioma. Both conserved end residues are part of each CDR3. Fields, in order: V gene, J gene, clone size, CDR3 protein. Clone size appears in some rows only: once, few, many, or a class for an expanded clone.

TRBV7-2,TRBJ2-3,-,CASSSIGGANTDTQYF
TRBV4-1,TRBJ2-1,-,CASSHKGLAGIEQFF
TRBV15,TRBJ1-1,-,CATSRSDRGLNTEAFF
TRBV18,TRBJ2-2,-,CASSPGVAGELFF
TRBV27,TRBJ2-2,-,CASSFGAGTGELFF
TRBV2,TRBJ2-1,-,CASSDLAGGRYNEQFF
TRBV5-1,TRBJ1-1,-,CASSWLEGNTEAFF
TRBV28,TRBJ1-1,-,CASSLSEGARTEAFF
TRBV29-1,TRBJ1-1,-,CSVDGAGVGTEAFF
TRBV15,TRBJ2-5,-,CATSRGQGPKETQYF
TRBV5-4,TRBJ1-3,-,CASSSVTGATSGNTIYF
TRBV5-5,TRBJ1-1,-,CASSTGPNTEAFF
TRBV4-1,TRBJ2-5,-,CASSQDPLAGGKETQYF
TRBV13,TRBJ1-4,-,CASSPAGSTNEKLFF
TRBV7-9,TRBJ1-1,few,CASRRTGMNTEAFF
TRBV29-1,TRBJ1-2,-,CSVEEGSGGNSGYTF
TRBV5-4,TRBJ2-5,-,CASSRTDQETQYF
TRBV5-4,TRBJ2-1,-,CASSLGTGPYNEQFF
TRBV5-4,TRBJ2-3,-,CASSWGGQNTDTQYF
TRBV6-5,TRBJ2-7,-,CASSYSRDTYYEQYF
TRBV13,TRBJ1-2,-,CASSFGRKNYGYTF
TRBV6-6,TRBJ2-7,-,CASTQTGLAYEQYF
TRBV10-1,TRBJ1-5,-,CAERKAGVCNQPQHF
TRBV2,TRBJ1-4,few,CASTRDRAEEKLFF
TRBV18,TRBJ2-5,-,CASSPGALKETQYF
TRBV11-2,TRBJ2-3,-,CASSSPLTTDTDTQYF
TRBV4-2,TRBJ1-1,-,CASSQDLGAGNEAFF
TRBV6-5,TRBJ1-6,-,CASRPTLTSPLHF
TRBV19,TRBJ2-7,-,CASIGGSTYEQYF
TRBV4-3,TRBJ1-5,few,CASSPEVVLYNQPQHF
TRBV7-9,TRBJ2-5,-,CASSSPRLAGGRRETQYF
TRBV19,TRBJ2-4,-,CASSPRTAIQYF
TRBV4-1,TRBJ2-7,-,CASSQTQETYEQYF
TRBV16,TRBJ1-1,few,CASSPISMNTEAFF